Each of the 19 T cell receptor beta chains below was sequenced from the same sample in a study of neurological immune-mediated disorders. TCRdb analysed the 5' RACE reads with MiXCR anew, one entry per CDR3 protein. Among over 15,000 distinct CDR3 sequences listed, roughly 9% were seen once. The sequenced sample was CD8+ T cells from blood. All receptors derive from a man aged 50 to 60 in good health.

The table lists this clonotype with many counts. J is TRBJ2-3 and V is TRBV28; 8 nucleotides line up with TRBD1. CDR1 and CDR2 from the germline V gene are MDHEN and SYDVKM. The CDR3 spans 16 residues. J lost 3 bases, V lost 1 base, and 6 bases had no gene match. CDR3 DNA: TGTGCCAGCAGTTTATCGAAGACAGGGGTGACAGATACGCAGTATTTT. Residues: CASSLSKTGVTDTQYF.

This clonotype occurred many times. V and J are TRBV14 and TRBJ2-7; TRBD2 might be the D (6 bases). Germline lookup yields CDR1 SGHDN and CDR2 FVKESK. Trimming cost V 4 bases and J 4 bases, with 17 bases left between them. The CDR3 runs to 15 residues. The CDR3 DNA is TGTGCCAGCAGCCCAGCCGGAGGGAAAGGTTACGAGCAGTACTTC. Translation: CASSPAGGKGYEQYF.

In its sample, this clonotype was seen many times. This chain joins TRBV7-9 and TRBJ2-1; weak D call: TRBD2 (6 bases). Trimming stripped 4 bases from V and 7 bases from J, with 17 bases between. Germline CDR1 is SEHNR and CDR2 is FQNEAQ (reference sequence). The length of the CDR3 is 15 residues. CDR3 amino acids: CASSSRENRLNEQFF. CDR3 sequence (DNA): TGTGCCAGCAGCTCGCGGGAAAATCGGTTAAATGAGCAGTTCTTC.

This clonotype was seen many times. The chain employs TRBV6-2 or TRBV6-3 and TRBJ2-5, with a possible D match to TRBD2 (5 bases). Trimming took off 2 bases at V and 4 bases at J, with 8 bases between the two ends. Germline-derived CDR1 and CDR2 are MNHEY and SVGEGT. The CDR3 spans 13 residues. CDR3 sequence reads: CASSYPEGETQYF. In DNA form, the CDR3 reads TGTGCCAGCAGTTACCCCGAGGGAGAGACCCAGTACTTC.

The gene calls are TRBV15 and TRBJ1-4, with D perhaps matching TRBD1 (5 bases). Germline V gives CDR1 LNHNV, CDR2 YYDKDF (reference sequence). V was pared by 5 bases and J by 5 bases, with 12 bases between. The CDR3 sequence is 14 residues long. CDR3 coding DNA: TGTGCCACCAGCGCGGACCGGGACAATGAAAAACTGTTTTTT. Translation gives CATSADRDNEKLFF.

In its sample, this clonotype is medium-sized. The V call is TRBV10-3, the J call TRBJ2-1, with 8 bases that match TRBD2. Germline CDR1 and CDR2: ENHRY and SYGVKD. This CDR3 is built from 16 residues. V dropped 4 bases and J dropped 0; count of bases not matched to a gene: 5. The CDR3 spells CAISGIAGPSYNEQFF. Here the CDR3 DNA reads TGTGCCATCAGTGGAATAGCGGGACCCTCCTACAATGAGCAGTTCTTC.

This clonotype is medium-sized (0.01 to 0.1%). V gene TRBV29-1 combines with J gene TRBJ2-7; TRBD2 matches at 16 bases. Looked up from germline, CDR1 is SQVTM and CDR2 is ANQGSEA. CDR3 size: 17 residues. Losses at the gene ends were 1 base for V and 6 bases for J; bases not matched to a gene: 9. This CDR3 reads CSVEVALGTSGRVEQYF. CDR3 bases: TGCAGCGTTGAAGTGGCATTAGGGACTAGCGGGAGGGTCGAGCAGTACTTC.

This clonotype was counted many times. The DNA of the CDR3 is TGCGCCAGCAGCTTTGACCTAGCGGGAGTTGATGAGCAGTTCTTC. This encodes CASSFDLAGVDEQFF. J is TRBJ2-1 and V is TRBV5-1; the match to TRBD2 covers 10 bases. CDR1 is SGHRS and CDR2 is YFSETQ in the germline V gene. The ends lost 2 bases at V and 8 bases at J; junction bases unmatched: 7. This CDR3 is built from 15 residues.

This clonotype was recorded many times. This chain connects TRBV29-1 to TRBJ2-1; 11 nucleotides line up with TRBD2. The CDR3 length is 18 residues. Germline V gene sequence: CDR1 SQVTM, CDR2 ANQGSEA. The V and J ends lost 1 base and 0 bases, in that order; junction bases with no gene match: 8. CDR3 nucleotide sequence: TGCAGCGTTGAAGGGTGGACTAGCGGGCCGAGCTCCTACAATGAGCAGTTCTTC. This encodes CSVEGWTSGPSSYNEQFF.

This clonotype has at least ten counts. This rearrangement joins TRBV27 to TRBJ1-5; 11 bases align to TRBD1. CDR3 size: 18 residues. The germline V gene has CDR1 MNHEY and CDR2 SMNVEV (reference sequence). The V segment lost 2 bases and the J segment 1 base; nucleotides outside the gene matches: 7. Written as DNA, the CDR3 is TGTGCCAGCAGTTTAGTCGGACAGGGGGCTGGAAGCAATCAGCCCCAGCATTTT. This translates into CASSLVGQGAGSNQPQHF.

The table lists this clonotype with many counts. The CDR3 DNA sequence: TGTGCCAGCAGCTTAGCCTTGAGCGGGAGGATAGATGAGCAGTTCTTC. Protein: CASSLALSGRIDEQFF. This chain uses TRBV7-9 with TRBJ2-1; 9 bases agree with TRBD2. V lost 0 bases and J lost 8; bases outside the gene matches: 8. Germline V gene lookup returns CDR1 SEHNR and CDR2 FQNEAQ (reference sequence). The CDR3 extends over 16 amino acids.

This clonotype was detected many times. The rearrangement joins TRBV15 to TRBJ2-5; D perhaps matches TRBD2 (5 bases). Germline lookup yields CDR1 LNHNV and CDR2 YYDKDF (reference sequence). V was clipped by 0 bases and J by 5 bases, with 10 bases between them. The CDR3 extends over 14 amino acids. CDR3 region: CATSRDHGEETQYF. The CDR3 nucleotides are TGTGCCACCAGCAGAGATCATGGGGAGGAGACCCAGTACTTC.

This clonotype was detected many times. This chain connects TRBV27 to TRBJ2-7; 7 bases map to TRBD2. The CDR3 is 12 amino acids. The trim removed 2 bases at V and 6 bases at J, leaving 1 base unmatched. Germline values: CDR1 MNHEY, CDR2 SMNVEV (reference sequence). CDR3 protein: CASSLAGAEQYF. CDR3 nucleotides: TGTGCCAGCAGTTTAGCGGGAGCCGAGCAGTACTTC.

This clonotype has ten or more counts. The CDR3 DNA sequence: TGTGCCAGCAGCCTCAACAGGGCCGGCAGCAATCAGCCCCAGCATTTT. It yields the protein CASSLNRAGSNQPQHF. V gene TRBV7-8 combines with J gene TRBJ1-5, with D possibly being TRBD1 (6 bases). Germline V gene sequence: CDR1 SGHVS, CDR2 FQNEAQ. CDR3 length equals 16 residues. V lost 5 bases to trimming and J lost 1 base, with 15 bases between them.

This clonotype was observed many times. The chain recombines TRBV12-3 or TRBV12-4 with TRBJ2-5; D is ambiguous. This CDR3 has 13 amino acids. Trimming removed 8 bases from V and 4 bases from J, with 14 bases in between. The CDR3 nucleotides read TGTGCCAGCCCTCCCACACCCCGAGAGACCCAGTACTTC. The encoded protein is CASPPTPRETQYF.

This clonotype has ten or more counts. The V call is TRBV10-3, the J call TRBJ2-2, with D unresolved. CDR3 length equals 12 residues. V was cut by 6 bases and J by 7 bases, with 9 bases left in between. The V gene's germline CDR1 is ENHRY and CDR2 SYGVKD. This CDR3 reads CAISPGSGELFF. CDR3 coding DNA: TGTGCCATCAGCCCAGGTAGCGGGGAGCTGTTTTTT.

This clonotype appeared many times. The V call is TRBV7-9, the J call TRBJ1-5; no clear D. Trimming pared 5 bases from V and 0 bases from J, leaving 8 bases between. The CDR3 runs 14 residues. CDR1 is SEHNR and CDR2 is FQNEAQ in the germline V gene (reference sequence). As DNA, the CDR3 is TGTGCCAGCAGCGCAAGAGATAGCAATCAGCCCCAGCATTTT. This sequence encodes CASSARDSNQPQHF. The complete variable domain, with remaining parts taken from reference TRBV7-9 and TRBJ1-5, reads DTGVSQNPRHKITKRGQNVTFRCDPISEHNRLYWYRQTLGQGPEFLTYFQNEAQLEKSRLLSDRFSAERPKGSFSTLEIQRTEQGDSAMYLCASSARDSNQPQHFGDGTRLSIL.

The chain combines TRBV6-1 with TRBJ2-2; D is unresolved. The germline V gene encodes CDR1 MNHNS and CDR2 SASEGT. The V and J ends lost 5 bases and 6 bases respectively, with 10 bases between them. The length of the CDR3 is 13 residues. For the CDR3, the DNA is TGTGCCAGCAGTCCTATCCCAGCCGGGGAGCTGTTTTTT. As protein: CASSPIPAGELFF.

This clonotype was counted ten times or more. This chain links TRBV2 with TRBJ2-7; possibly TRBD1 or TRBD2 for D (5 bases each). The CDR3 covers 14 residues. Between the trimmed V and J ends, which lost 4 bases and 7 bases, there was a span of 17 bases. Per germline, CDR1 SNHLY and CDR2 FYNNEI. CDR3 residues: CASSGAGTALEQYF. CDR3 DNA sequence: TGTGCCAGCAGTGGGGCAGGGACCGCCCTGGAGCAGTACTTC.